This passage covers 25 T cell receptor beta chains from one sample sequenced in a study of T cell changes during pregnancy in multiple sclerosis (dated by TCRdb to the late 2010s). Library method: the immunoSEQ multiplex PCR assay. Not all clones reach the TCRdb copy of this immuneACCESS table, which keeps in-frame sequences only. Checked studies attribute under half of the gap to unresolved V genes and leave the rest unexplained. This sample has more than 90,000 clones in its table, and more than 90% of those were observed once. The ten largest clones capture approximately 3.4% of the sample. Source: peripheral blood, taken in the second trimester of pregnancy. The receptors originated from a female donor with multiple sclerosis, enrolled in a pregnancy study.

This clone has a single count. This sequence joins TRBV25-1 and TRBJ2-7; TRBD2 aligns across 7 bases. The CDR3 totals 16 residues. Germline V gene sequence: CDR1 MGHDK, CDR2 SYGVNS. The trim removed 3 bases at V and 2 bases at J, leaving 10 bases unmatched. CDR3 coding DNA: TGTGCCAGCAGTGACCCTGGGGCTAGCGGTACCTACGAGCAGTACTTC. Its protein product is CASSDPGASGTYEQYF.

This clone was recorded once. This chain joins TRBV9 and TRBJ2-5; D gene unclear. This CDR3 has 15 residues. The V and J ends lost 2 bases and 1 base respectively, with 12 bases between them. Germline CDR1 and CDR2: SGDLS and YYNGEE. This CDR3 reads CASSVSPSSQETQYF. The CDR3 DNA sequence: TGTGCCAGCAGCGTCTCCCCCTCTAGCCAAGAGACCCAGTACTTC.

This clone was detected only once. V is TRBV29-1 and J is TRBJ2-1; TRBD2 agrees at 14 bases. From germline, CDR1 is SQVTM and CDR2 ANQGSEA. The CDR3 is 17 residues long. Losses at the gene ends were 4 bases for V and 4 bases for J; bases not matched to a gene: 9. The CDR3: CSVVGTSGSSGYNEQFF. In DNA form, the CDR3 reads TGCAGCGTTGTAGGGACTAGCGGGAGCTCAGGTTACAATGAGCAGTTCTTC.

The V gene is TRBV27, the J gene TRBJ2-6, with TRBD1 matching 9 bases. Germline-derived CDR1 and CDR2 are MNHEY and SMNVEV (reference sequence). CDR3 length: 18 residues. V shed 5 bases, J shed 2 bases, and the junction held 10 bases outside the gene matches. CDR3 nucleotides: TGTGCCAGCAGTACAGCAGGACAGGGGAGTACTGGGGCCAACGTCCTGACTTTC. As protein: CASSTAGQGSTGANVLTF.

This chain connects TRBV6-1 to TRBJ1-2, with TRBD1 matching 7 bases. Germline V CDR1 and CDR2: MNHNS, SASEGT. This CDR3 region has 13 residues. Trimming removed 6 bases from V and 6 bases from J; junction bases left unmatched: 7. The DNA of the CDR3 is TGTGCCAGCAGGAACAGGGGATCGGATGGCTACACCTTC. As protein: CASRNRGSDGYTF.

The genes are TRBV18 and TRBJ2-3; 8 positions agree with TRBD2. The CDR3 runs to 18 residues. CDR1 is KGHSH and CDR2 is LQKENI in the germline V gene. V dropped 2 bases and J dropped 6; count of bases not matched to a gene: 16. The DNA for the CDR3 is TGTGCCAGCTCACCAATCCCCGGGGGGGGTAGTTCGTCGGATACGCAGTATTTT. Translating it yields CASSPIPGGGSSSDTQYF. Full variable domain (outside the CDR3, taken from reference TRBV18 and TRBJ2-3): NAGVMQNPRHLVRRRGQEARLRCSPMKGHSHVYWYRQLPEEGLKFMVYLQKENIIDESGMPKERFSAEFPKEGPSILRIQQVVRGDSAAYFCASSPIPGGGSSSDTQYFGPGTRLTVL.

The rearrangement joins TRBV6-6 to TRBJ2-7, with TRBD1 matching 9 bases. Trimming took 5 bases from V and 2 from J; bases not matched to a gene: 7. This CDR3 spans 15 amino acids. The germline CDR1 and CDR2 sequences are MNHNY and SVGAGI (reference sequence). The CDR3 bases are TGTGCCAGCAGTCCCCGGACAGGGGCTGCCTACGAGCAGTACTTC. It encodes CASSPRTGAAYEQYF.

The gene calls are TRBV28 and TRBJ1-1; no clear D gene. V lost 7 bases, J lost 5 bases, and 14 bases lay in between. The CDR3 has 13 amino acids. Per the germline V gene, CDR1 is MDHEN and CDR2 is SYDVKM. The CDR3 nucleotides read TGTGCCAGCATTCGGACGGGAGGAACTGAAGCTTTCTTT. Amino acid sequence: CASIRTGGTEAFF.

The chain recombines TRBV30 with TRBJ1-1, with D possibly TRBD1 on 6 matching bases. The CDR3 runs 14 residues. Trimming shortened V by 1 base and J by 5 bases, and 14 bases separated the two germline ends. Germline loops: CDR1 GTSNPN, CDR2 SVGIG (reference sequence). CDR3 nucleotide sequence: TGTGCCTGGAGTGCCAACACGAGGGGGACTGAAGCTTTCTTT. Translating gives CAWSANTRGTEAFF.

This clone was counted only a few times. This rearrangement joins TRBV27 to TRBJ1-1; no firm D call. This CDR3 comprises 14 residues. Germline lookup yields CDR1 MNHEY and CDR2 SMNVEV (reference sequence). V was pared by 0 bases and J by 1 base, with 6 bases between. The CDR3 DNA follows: TGTGCCAGCAGTTTATCGAGGGCGAACACTGAAGCTTTCTTT. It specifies CASSLSRANTEAFF.

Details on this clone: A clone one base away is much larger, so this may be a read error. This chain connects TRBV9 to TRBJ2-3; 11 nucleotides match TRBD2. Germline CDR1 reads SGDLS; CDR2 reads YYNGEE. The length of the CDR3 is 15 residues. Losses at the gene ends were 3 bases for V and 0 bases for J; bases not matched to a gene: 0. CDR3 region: CASSGTSGSTDTQYF. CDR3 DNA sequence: TGTGCCAGCAGCGGGACTAGCGGGAGCACAGATACGCAGTATTTT.

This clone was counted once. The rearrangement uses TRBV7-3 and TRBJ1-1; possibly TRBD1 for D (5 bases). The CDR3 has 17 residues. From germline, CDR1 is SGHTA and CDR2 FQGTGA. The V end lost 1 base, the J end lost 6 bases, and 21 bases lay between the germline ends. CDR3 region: CASSLKSSAGWGSEAFF. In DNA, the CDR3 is TGTGCCAGCAGCTTAAAGTCGAGTGCCGGTTGGGGCTCTGAAGCTTTCTTT.

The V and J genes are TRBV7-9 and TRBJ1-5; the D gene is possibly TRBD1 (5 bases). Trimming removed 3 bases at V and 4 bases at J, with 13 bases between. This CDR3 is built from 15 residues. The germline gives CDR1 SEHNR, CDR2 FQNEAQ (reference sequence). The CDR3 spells CASSLKGAGNQPQHF. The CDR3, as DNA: TGTGCCAGCAGCTTGAAAGGAGCAGGGAATCAGCCCCAGCATTTT.

For the CDR3, the DNA is TGTGCCAGCGGACAAGGGAGGACTGAAGCTTTCTTT. Translation gives CASGQGRTEAFF. The J gene is TRBJ1-1, the V gene TRBV2, with D perhaps matching TRBD1 (5 bases). The ends were cut back, 8 bases at V and 5 bases at J, with 12 bases in the middle. CDR1 SNHLY and CDR2 FYNNEI come from the germline V gene. The CDR3 has 12 residues.

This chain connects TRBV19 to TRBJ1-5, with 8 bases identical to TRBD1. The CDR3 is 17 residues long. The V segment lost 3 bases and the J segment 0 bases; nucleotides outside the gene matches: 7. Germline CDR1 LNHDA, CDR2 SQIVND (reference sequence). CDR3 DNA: TGTGCCAGTAGTATTGTCAGGGGGCCCATTAGCAATCAGCCCCAGCATTTT. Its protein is CASSIVRGPISNQPQHF.

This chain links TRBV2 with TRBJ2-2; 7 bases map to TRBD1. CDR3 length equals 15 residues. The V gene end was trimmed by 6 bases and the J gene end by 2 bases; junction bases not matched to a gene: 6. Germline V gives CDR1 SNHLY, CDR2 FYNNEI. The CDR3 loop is CASREQGPNTGELFF. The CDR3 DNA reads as TGTGCCAGCAGGGAACAGGGGCCCAACACCGGGGAGCTGTTTTTT.

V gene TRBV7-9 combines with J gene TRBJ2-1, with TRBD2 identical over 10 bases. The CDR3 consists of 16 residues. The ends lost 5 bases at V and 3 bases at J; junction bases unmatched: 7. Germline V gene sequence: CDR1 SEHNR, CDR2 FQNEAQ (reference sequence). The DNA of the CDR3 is TGTGCCAGCAGCAAACGGCTAGCGGGAGACTACAATGAGCAGTTCTTC. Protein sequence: CASSKRLAGDYNEQFF.

CDR3 sequence: CASSQSLAGEGNEQFF. The CDR3 nucleotides are TGCGCCAGCAGTCAATCGCTGGCGGGAGAGGGGAATGAGCAGTTCTTC. The chain couples TRBV23-1 to TRBJ2-1; 7 positions agree with TRBD2. TRBV23-1 is an ORF; its function is uncertain. CDR3 size: 16 residues. V shed 0 bases and J 7 bases; nucleotides not matched to a gene: 9.

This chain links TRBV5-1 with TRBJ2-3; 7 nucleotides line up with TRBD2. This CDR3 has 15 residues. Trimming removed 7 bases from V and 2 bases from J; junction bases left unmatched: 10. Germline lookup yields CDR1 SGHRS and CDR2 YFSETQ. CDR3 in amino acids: CASHRAGANTDTQYF. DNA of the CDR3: TGCGCCAGCCATCGGGCGGGAGCGAACACAGATACGCAGTATTTT.

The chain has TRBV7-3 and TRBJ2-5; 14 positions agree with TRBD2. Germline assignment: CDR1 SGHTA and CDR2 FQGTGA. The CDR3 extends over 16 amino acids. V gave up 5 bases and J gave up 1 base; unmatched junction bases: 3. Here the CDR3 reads CASSTGLAGGQETQYF. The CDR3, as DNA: TGTGCCAGCAGCACAGGACTAGCGGGAGGCCAAGAGACCCAGTACTTC.

The CDR3 DNA reads as TGTGCCAGCAGCAGGGACAGGGTCGCCGGGGAGCTGTTTTTT. The encoded protein is CASSRDRVAGELFF. V and J are TRBV7-2 and TRBJ2-2; 9 positions agree with TRBD1. The CDR3 sequence is 14 residues long. Losses at the gene ends were 5 bases for V and 6 bases for J; bases not matched to a gene: 4. CDR1 and CDR2 from the germline V gene are SGHTA and FQGNSA. The full variable domain, its missing parts supplied by reference TRBV7-2 and TRBJ2-2, is GAGVSQSPSNKVTEKGKDVELRCDPISGHTALYWYRQSLGQGLEFLIYFQGNSAPDKSGLPSDRFSAERTGGSVSTLTIQRTQQEDSAVYLCASSRDRVAGELFFGEGSRLTVL.

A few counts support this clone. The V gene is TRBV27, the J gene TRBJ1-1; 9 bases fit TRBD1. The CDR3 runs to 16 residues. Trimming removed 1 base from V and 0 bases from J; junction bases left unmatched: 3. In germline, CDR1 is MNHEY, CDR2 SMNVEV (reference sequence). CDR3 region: CASSLYRGLMNTEAFF. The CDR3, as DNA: TGTGCCAGCAGTTTATACAGGGGGCTCATGAACACTGAAGCTTTCTTT.

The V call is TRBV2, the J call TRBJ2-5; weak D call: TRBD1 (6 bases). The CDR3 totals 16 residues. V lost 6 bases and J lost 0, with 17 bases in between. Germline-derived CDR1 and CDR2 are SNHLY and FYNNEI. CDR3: CASRKELDSNQETQYF. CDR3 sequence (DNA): TGTGCCAGCAGGAAGGAACTGGACAGCAACCAAGAGACCCAGTACTTC.

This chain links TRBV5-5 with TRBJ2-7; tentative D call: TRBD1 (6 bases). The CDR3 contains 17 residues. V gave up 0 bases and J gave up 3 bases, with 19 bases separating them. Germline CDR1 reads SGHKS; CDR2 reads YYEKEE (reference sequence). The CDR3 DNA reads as TGTGCCAGCAGCTTGGTACTTGGGGGCGCCCTAGGCTACGAGCAGTACTTC. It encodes CASSLVLGGALGYEQYF.

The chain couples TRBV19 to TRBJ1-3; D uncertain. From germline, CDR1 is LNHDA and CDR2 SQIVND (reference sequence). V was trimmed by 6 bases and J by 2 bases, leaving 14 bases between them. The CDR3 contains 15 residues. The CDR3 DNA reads TGTGCCAGTAGATCGGCAGGCCGTGCTGGAAACACCATATATTTT. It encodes CASRSAGRAGNTIYF.